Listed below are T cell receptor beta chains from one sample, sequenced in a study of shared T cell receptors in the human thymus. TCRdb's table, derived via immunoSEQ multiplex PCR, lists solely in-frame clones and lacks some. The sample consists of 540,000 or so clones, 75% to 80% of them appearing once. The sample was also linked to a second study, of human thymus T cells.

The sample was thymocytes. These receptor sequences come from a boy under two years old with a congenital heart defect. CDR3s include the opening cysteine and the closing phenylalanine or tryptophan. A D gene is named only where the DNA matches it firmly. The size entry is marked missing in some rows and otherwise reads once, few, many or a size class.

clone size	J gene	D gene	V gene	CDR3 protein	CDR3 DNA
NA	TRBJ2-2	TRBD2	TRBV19	CASSPIAGVKVGELFF	TGTGCCAGTAGCCCTATAGCGGGAGTAAAAGTCGGGGAGCTGTTTTTT
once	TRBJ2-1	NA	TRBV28	CASSTGGASGPHHNEQFF	TGTGCCAGCAGTACAGGGGGGGCTAGCGGCCCGCACCACAATGAGCAGTTCTTC
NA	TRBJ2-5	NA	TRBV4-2	CASRGKGTGYETQYF	TGTGCCAGCAGGGGGAAAGGGACTGGGTACGAGACCCAGTACTTC
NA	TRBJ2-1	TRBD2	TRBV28	CASSHSSGAGGNEQFF	TGTGCCAGCAGTCATTCTAGCGGGGCGGGGGGTAATGAGCAGTTCTTC
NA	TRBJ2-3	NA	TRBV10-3	CAIRDSPSTDTQYF	TGTGCCATCAGGGACAGTCCTAGCACAGATACGCAGTATTTT
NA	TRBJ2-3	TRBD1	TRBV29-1	CSVVQGALGQYF	TGCAGCGTTGTCCAGGGGGCGCTTGGGCAGTATTTT
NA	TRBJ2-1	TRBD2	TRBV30	CAWSVRGRGNNEQFF	TGTGCCTGGAGTGTACGCGGGAGGGGGAACAATGAGCAGTTCTTC
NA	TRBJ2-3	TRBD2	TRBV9	CASSVDPGGPPLAGDPGADTQYF	TGTGCCAGCAGCGTAGACCCAGGGGGCCCTCCTCTAGCGGGAGACCCTGGGGCAGATACGCAGTATTTT
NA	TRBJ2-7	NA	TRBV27	CASSLSARGSYEQYF	TGTGCCAGCAGTTTATCGGCAAGGGGGTCCTACGAGCAGTACTTC
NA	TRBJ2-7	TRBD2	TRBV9	CASSAQREAIQGEQYF	TGTGCCAGCAGCGCCCAGCGGGAGGCCATTCAGGGGGAGCAGTACTTC
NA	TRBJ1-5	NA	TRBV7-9	CASSLGGVSNQPQHF	TGTGCCAGCAGCTTAGGGGGGGTGAGCAATCAGCCCCAGCATTTT
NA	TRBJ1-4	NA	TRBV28	CASSLIGEGEKLFF	TGTGCCAGCAGTTTGATCGGGGAGGGGGAAAAACTGTTTTTT
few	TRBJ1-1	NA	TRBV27	CASSLRQGGTEAFF	TGTGCCAGCAGTTTAAGGCAGGGAGGGACTGAAGCTTTCTTT
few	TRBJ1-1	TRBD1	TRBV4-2	CASSQYPSYRGNTEAFF	TGTGCCAGCAGCCAATATCCCTCCTACAGGGGCAACACTGAAGCTTTCTTT
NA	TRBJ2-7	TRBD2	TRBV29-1	CSVAPGTSGSLRLYEQYF	TGCAGCGTGGCCCCCGGGACTAGCGGGAGTTTAAGGCTCTACGAGCAGTACTTC
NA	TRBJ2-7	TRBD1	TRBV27	CASRTGGRHEQYF	TGTGCCAGCAGGACAGGGGGCCGCCACGAGCAGTACTTC
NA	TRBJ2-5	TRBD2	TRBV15	CATSRDRVAGVGETQYF	TGTGCCACCAGCAGAGATAGGGTGGCGGGAGTTGGGGAGACCCAGTACTTC
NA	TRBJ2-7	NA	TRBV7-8	CASSLVELSGDSYEQYF	TGTGCCAGCAGCTTAGTGGAGTTGTCAGGGGATTCCTACGAGCAGTACTTC
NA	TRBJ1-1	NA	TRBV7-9	CASSLASPGGPYSDTEAFF	TGTGCCAGCAGCTTAGCCTCCCCCGGGGGGCCGTATTCGGACACTGAAGCTTTCTTT
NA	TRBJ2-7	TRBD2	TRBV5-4	CASSPGLAGTYEQYF	TGTGCCAGCAGCCCCGGACTAGCGGGAACATACGAGCAGTACTTC
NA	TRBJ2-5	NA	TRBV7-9	CASSPGMETQYF	TGTGCCAGCAGCCCGGGGATGGAGACCCAGTACTTC
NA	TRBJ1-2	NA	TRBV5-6	CASSLYRGTGYTF	TGTGCCAGCAGCTTGTATCGGGGGACTGGCTACACCTTC
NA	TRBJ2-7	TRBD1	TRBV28	CASSRGQGSHEQYF	TGTGCCAGCAGCCGGGGACAGGGGTCCCACGAGCAGTACTTC
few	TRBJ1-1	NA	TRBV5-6	CASRGRTSDTEAFF	TGTGCCAGCAGGGGGAGGACTTCGGACACTGAAGCTTTCTTT
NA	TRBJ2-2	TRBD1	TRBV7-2	CASSLGGQGANTGELFF	TGTGCCAGCAGCTTAGGGGGACAGGGGGCAAACACCGGGGAGCTGTTTTTT
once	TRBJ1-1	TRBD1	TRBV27	CASGWTGQNTEAFF	TGTGCCAGCGGCTGGACAGGACAGAACACTGAAGCTTTCTTT
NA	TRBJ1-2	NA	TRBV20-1	CSARTDGYTF	TGCAGTGCTCGGACAGATGGCTACACCTTC